One and the same sample provided the 23 T cell receptor beta chains below, sequenced in a study of CD8+CD57+ T cells in acquired aplastic anemia. It was genomic DNA that served as the template for profiling TCR beta VDJ and CDR3. TCRdb re-called the reads through MiXCR, storing one row per CDR3 protein. The table has approximately 180,000 distinct CDR3 sequences, under 50% seen once. Only patients with CD8+CD57+ cell expansion on flow cytometry were chosen for sequencing. Input material: sorted CD4+, CD8+, or CD8+CD57+ T cells (not recorded which) from PBMCs. The receptors come from a human donor with aplastic anemia.

The table lists this clonotype with a count of one. The genes are TRBV20-1 and TRBJ2-7; maybe TRBD1 (6 bases). The CDR3 consists of 14 residues. V dropped 6 bases and J dropped 0 bases, with 15 bases sitting between them. Germline lookup yields CDR1 DFQATT and CDR2 SNEGSKA (reference sequence). CDR3 in DNA: TGCAGTGCCCAAAGACAGGACAGCTCCTACGAGCAGTACTTC. This gives the protein CSAQRQDSSYEQYF.

The chain recombines TRBV4-2 with TRBJ2-3; possibly TRBD2 for D (6 bases). Germline assignment: CDR1 LGHNA and CDR2 YNFKEQ. V lost 8 bases, J lost 3 bases, and 18 bases lay in between. This CDR3 has 15 amino acids. The CDR3 loop is CASGEGDRGTDTQYF. CDR3 DNA sequence: TGTGCCAGCGGCGAAGGGGACCGGGGGACAGATACGCAGTATTTT.

This clonotype was picked up many times. This CDR3 reads CASSQESGRDYGYTF. Here the CDR3 DNA reads TGCGCCAGCAGCCAAGAATCAGGGCGAGACTATGGCTACACCTTC. The chain has TRBV4-1 and TRBJ1-2; weak D call: TRBD1 (5 bases). Germline CDR1 MGHRA, CDR2 YSYEKL. This CDR3 has 15 residues. The V gene lost 0 bases and the J gene lost 3 bases, with 11 bases spanning the gap.

This chain connects TRBV6-4 to TRBJ2-1, with 10 bases aligning to TRBD2. V shed 2 bases and J 10 bases; nucleotides not matched to a gene: 2. Germline V lookup: CDR1 MRHNA, CDR2 SNTAGT. The CDR3 is 13 residues long. The CDR3 here is CASSDQTSGEQFF. CDR3 bases: TGTGCCAGCAGTGACCAGACTAGCGGGGAGCAGTTCTTC.

This clonotype occurred many times. This CDR3 is CSARQGASSDTQYF. In DNA, the CDR3 is TGCAGTGCTAGACAGGGGGCGAGTTCAGATACGCAGTATTTT. The J gene is TRBJ2-3, the V gene TRBV20-1; 8 bases fit TRBD1. The length of the CDR3 is 14 residues. Germline CDR1 DFQATT, CDR2 SNEGSKA (reference sequence). Trimming removed 2 bases from V and 4 bases from J; junction bases left unmatched: 5.

The rearrangement uses TRBV29-1 and TRBJ2-3, with D unresolved. Germline CDR1 and CDR2: SQVTM and ANQGSEA. The CDR3 sequence is 10 residues long. With 8 bases removed from V and 6 bases from J, the gap between germline ends came to 9 bases. CDR3 DNA sequence: TGCAGCTTGGTTCGGGATACGCAGTATTTT. It specifies CSLVRDTQYF.

This clonotype was seen at least ten times. The chain is built from TRBV6-1 and TRBJ1-6; tentative D call: TRBD1 (6 bases). With 7 bases removed from V and 3 bases from J, the gap between germline ends came to 19 bases. This CDR3 contains 17 residues. CDR1 and CDR2 (germline): MNHNS, SASEGT. The CDR3, as DNA: TGTGCCAGCACCCATCAGGCAGGGGCCTACTATAATTCACCCCTCCACTTT. Its translation is CASTHQAGAYYNSPLHF.

Regarding this clonotype: With a much larger clone just one base away, this may be a read error. This chain joins TRBV7-2 and TRBJ2-5; 9 nucleotides line up with TRBD1. The V gene's germline CDR1 is SGHTA and CDR2 FQGNSA. This CDR3 contains 14 residues. CDR3 coding DNA: TGTGCCAGCAGTCGGGACAGGGCAGCAGAGACCCAGCACTTC. The encoded protein is CASSRDRAAETQHF.

In regard to this clonotype: Compared with germline, one end of the junction differs, possibly owing to a read error. The V gene is TRBV10-3, the J gene TRBJ1-1; a possible D gene is TRBD1 (6 bases). This CDR3 region has 15 residues. Germline CDR1 ENHRY, CDR2 SYGVKD. The CDR3 DNA follows: TGTGCCACCAGTGAGCTACCGGGGATGGACAGTGAAGCTTTCTTT. Encoded protein: CATSELPGMDSEAFF.

The gene calls are TRBV7-8 and TRBJ1-1; tentatively, D is TRBD1 (6 bases). CDR3 length: 13 amino acids. Germline CDR1 and CDR2: SGHVS and FQNEAQ. V shed 3 bases and J shed 6 bases, with 11 bases lying between them. The CDR3 coding sequence is TGTGCCAGCAGCTTCATACAGGGTGCTGAAGCTTTCTTT. Protein: CASSFIQGAEAFF.

This chain connects TRBV24-1 to TRBJ2-5; 7 bases match TRBD2. The germline gives CDR1 KGHDR, CDR2 SFDVKD. V dropped 8 bases and J dropped 5; count of bases not matched to a gene: 4. The CDR3 has 12 residues. The CDR3 DNA sequence: TGTGCCACCAAGTGGGGGGGGGAGACCCAGTACTTC. Amino acid sequence: CATKWGGETQYF.

This clonotype was seen ten or more times. The chain carries TRBV6-5 and TRBJ1-1; the match to TRBD1 covers 9 bases. Germline CDR1 is MNHEY and CDR2 is SVGAGI. Germline trimming cut 7 bases from V and 7 bases from J; bases unmatched to any gene: 10. This CDR3 is built from 14 residues. The CDR3 here is CASNTGGFGFEAFF. The CDR3 DNA reads as TGTGCCAGCAACACAGGGGGCTTCGGGTTTGAAGCTTTCTTT.

This chain joins TRBV12-3 or TRBV12-4 and TRBJ2-7; no definite D call. V dropped 1 base and J dropped 4 bases, with 11 bases sitting between them. This CDR3 has 14 amino acids. The CDR3 loop is CASSLGGTHYEQYF. CDR3 coding DNA: TGTGCCAGCAGTTTAGGGGGAACCCATTACGAGCAGTACTTC.

The chain carries TRBV19 and TRBJ1-6; possible D gene TRBD1, 6 bases. The germline gives CDR1 LNHDA, CDR2 SQIVND (reference sequence). The CDR3 is 14 residues long. Trimming took off 4 bases at V and 10 bases at J, with 14 bases between the two ends. The CDR3 here is CASSNFSGGSPLHF. For the CDR3, the DNA is TGTGCCAGTAGTAATTTTTCCGGGGGCTCACCCCTCCACTTT.

This clonotype came up a few times. The rearrangement links TRBV20-1 to TRBJ1-1; 9 bases map to TRBD1. This CDR3 is built from 13 residues. V shed 4 bases, J shed 2 bases, and the junction held 2 bases outside the gene matches. Germline V lookup: CDR1 DFQATT, CDR2 SNEGSKA (reference sequence). In DNA form, the CDR3 reads TGCAGTGCTACGACAGGGGGAAACACTGAAGCTTTCTTT. Its protein is CSATTGGNTEAFF.

The V gene is TRBV2, the J gene TRBJ2-1, with D tentatively TRBD1 (5 bases). The V and J ends lost 5 bases and 3 bases respectively, with 20 bases between them. Germline lookup yields CDR1 SNHLY and CDR2 FYNNEI. CDR3 length equals 17 residues. The CDR3 here is CASSLPQGRQHYNEQFF. CDR3 bases: TGTGCCAGCAGTTTACCTCAGGGAAGACAACACTACAATGAGCAGTTCTTC.

DNA of the CDR3: TGCAGCGTTGAAGGCATAGTTGGCGGGACGGGGACCGGGGAGCTGTTTTTT. Amino acid sequence: CSVEGIVGGTGTGELFF. This chain links TRBV29-1 with TRBJ2-2; tentative D call: TRBD2 (6 bases). This CDR3 is 17 amino acids long. The germline V gene has CDR1 SQVTM and CDR2 ANQGSEA. The V end lost 1 base, the J end lost 5 bases, and 20 bases lay between the germline ends.

As regards this clonotype: With a much larger clone just one base away, this may be a read error. The V gene is TRBV11-1, the J gene TRBJ2-3, with TRBD2 matching 9 bases. Trimming took 2 bases from V and 2 from J; bases not matched to a gene: 11. The CDR3 covers 18 residues. Germline assignment: CDR1 SGHAT and CDR2 FQDESV (reference sequence). The CDR3 nucleotides are TGTGCCAGCAGCTTAAAAGCGGGAGGCCGTCCTATCACAGATACGCAGTATTTT. Its translation: CASSLKAGGRPITDTQYF.

In this sample, this clonotype turned up many times. The gene calls are TRBV5-5 and TRBJ1-1; no definite D call. The CDR3 runs 13 residues. Trimming pared 3 bases from V and 5 bases from J, leaving 11 bases between. The germline V gene encodes CDR1 SGHKS and CDR2 YYEKEE (reference sequence). The CDR3 loop reads CASSSTPGTEAFF. The CDR3 nucleotides are TGTGCCAGCAGCTCAACCCCGGGAACTGAAGCTTTCTTT. The complete variable domain, with remaining parts taken from reference TRBV5-5 and TRBJ1-1, reads DAGVTQSPTHLIKTRGQQVTLRCSPISGHKSVSWYQQVLGQGPQFIFQYYEKEERGRGNFPDRFSARQFPNYSSELNVNALLLGDSALYLCASSSTPGTEAFFGQGTRLTVV.

This clonotype was counted ten times or more. This rearrangement joins TRBV9 to TRBJ1-1; D ambiguous. Germline values: CDR1 SGDLS, CDR2 YYNGEE. This CDR3 has 12 amino acids. V was clipped by 3 bases and J by 2 bases, with 5 bases between them. CDR3 DNA: TGTGCCAGCAGCGCTATTAACACTGAAGCTTTCTTT. It yields the protein CASSAINTEAFF.

The table lists this clonotype with many counts. J is TRBJ1-6 and V is TRBV6-1; 11 bases map to TRBD1. CDR1 and CDR2 (germline): MNHNS, SASEGT. After removal of 4 bases from V and 8 bases from J, the junction contained 10 bases not matched to a gene. This CDR3 has 17 residues. In DNA, the CDR3 is TGTGCCAGCAGTGCCCCCGGGACAGGGGGTCATCATTCACCCCTCCACTTT. It is translated as CASSAPGTGGHHSPLHF.

J is TRBJ2-7 and V is TRBV20-1; TRBD1 matches 9 bases. CDR3 size: 13 residues. In germline, CDR1 is DFQATT, CDR2 SNEGSKA (reference sequence). The V segment lost 5 bases and the J segment 6 bases; nucleotides outside the gene matches: 8. CDR3 DNA: TGCAGTGCTGGTCGGACAGGGGTGGTCGAGCAGTACTTC. Encoded protein: CSAGRTGVVEQYF.

This clonotype was counted between two and nine times. The gene calls are TRBV19 and TRBJ1-2, with D maybe TRBD1 (6 bases). The germline CDR1 and CDR2 sequences are LNHDA and SQIVND (reference sequence). The CDR3 totals 15 residues. The V gene lost 4 bases and the J gene lost 0 bases, with 12 bases spanning the gap. As DNA, the CDR3 is TGTGCCAGTAGTAACCAGGGGCGAGCTAACTATGGCTACACCTTC. It encodes CASSNQGRANYGYTF.